Shown below are 9 T cell receptor beta chains from a single sample sequenced in a study of shared clonotypes between healthy human individuals. Libraries were prepared by immunoSEQ multiplex PCR; TCRdb keeps only in-frame clonotypes and omits some of them. The data show over a million clones, approximately 98.5% seen once. The sample was naive CD4+ T cells sorted from blood. Subset here: CD45RA+ positively selected. The receptors shown here come from a man aged 30 to 39 in good health.

The chain employs TRBV29-1 and TRBJ2-7; a weak D match, TRBD1 (6 bases). Trimming took 5 bases from V and 2 from J, leaving 10 bases between them. Germline CDR1 is SQVTM and CDR2 is ANQGSEA. The CDR3 extends over 12 amino acids. CDR3 loop: CSVKDSPYEQYF. The CDR3 bases are TGCAGCGTTAAGGACAGCCCCTACGAGCAGTACTTC.

This clone was observed once. The V call is TRBV29-1, the J call TRBJ2-5; possible D gene TRBD1, 8 bases. V lost 7 bases and J 5 bases, leaving 14 bases between the germline ends. This CDR3 is built from 12 residues. CDR1 and CDR2 from the germline V gene are SQVTM and ANQGSEA. Here the CDR3 reads CSAQGGSETQYF. CDR3 DNA: TGCAGCGCACAGGGGGGGAGCGAGACCCAGTACTTC.

In its sample, this clone was seen once. The genes are TRBV2 and TRBJ2-7, with D possibly TRBD1 on 5 matching bases. Germline V gives CDR1 SNHLY, CDR2 FYNNEI. The V end lost 2 bases, the J end lost 2 bases, and 7 bases lay between the germline ends. The CDR3 is 13 amino acids. The CDR3 DNA reads as TGTGCCAGCAGTGAATCACAGGCCTACGAGCAGTACTTC. It encodes CASSESQAYEQYF. The full variable domain, in which reference TRBV2 and TRBJ2-7 provide the parts outside the CDR3, is EPEVTQTPSHQVTQMGQEVILRCVPISNHLYFYWYRQILGQKVEFLVSFYNNEISEKSEIFDDQFSVERPDGSNFTLKIRSTKLEDSAMYFCASSESQAYEQYFGPGTRLTVT.

The chain carries TRBV5-1 and TRBJ2-1, with D maybe TRBD2 (6 bases). V shed 0 bases and J shed 4 bases, with 23 bases lying between them. Germline-derived CDR1 and CDR2 are SGHRS and YFSETQ. The CDR3 runs to 19 residues. The CDR3 here is CASSLARDSLSSLYNEQFF. The DNA for the CDR3 is TGCGCCAGCAGCTTGGCCCGGGACTCTCTAAGCAGTTTGTACAATGAGCAGTTCTTC.

This chain links TRBV5-6 with TRBJ1-4, with TRBD1 matching over 9 bases. The V gene end was trimmed by 3 bases and the J gene end by 7 bases; junction bases not matched to a gene: 13. Per germline, CDR1 SGHDT and CDR2 YYEEEE. The CDR3 spans 17 residues. The CDR3 spells CASSSGTGRYAREKLFF. The CDR3 DNA reads TGTGCCAGCAGCTCTGGGACAGGGAGATATGCACGTGAAAAACTGTTTTTT. Supplemented by reference TRBV5-6 and TRBJ1-4, the full variable domain reads DAGVTQSPTHLIKTRGQQVTLRCSPKSGHDTVSWYQQALGQGPQFIFQYYEEEERQRGNFPDRFSGHQFPNYSSELNVNALLLGDSALYLCASSSGTGRYAREKLFFGSGTQLSVL.

The chain has TRBV30 and TRBJ2-1; 9 bases line up with TRBD1. This CDR3 contains 15 residues. Germline CDR1 GTSNPN, CDR2 SVGIG (reference sequence). J was trimmed by 7 bases and V by 3 bases; bases with no gene match: 10. The CDR3 loop reads CAWRGQGRPTNEQFF. In DNA, the CDR3 is TGTGCCTGGAGGGGACAGGGTCGTCCAACGAATGAGCAGTTCTTC.

The V call is TRBV21-1, the J call TRBJ2-7; the table's D call of TRBD1 was not tested on the DNA. TRBV21-1 is tagged as a pseudogene. There are 15 residues in the CDR3. This CDR3 reads CASRNLDRGRLEQYF. The CDR3, as DNA: TGTGCCAGCAGGAACTTGGACAGAGGGCGGCTCGAGCAGTACTTC.

This chain connects TRBV12-5 to TRBJ2-3; 13 bases are a match to TRBD2. The CDR3 is 16 amino acids. Germline V gene data show CDR1 as LGHNT and CDR2 as FRNRAP. Trimming removed 6 bases from V and 7 bases from J; junction bases left unmatched: 10. CDR3 in DNA: TGTGCTAGTGGCCCCCCGGGACTAGCGGGAACCCATACGCAGTATTTT. It codes for CASGPPGLAGTHTQYF.

This chain uses TRBV28 with TRBJ1-2; D not resolved. The V end was cut by 6 bases, the J end by 7 bases, with 9 bases between. There are 11 residues in the CDR3. Germline V gene sequence: CDR1 MDHEN, CDR2 SYDVKM. The CDR3 is CASSEAIGYTF. In DNA form, the CDR3 reads TGTGCCAGCAGCGAGGCAATTGGCTACACCTTC.